Listed below are T cell receptor beta chains from one sample, sequenced in a study of a mutant IDH1 vaccine in newly diagnosed glioma. The repertoire was sequenced with immunoSEQ multiplex PCR; TCRdb's copy has only in-frame clones and lacks some. The table records tens of thousands of clones, more than 70% of them present only once. No antigens are known for them. The starting material was PBMCs, obtained from a glioma patient whose treatment included an IDH1 peptide vaccine. The source is a woman in her thirties or forties with glioma. CDR3s include the opening cysteine and the closing phenylalanine or tryptophan. A D gene is named only where the DNA matches it firmly. Clone size, where shown, is once, few, many, or a class for clones that have expanded.

length: 13; J: TRBJ2-3; D: -; size: -; V: TRBV5-1; DNA: TGCGCCAGCAGTTCCGGGTACACAGATACGCAGTATTTT; CDR3: CASSSGYTDTQYF
length: 13; J: TRBJ1-1; D: -; size: -; V: TRBV27; DNA: TGTGCCAGCATTGGACACCCGAACACTGAAGCTTTCTTT; CDR3: CASIGHPNTEAFF
length: 13; J: TRBJ1-5; D: -; size: -; V: TRBV18; DNA: TGTGCCAGCTCAACCTATAGCAATCAGCCCCAGCATTTT; CDR3: CASSTYSNQPQHF
length: 16; J: TRBJ1-4; D: -; size: once; V: TRBV6-1; DNA: TGTGCCAGCAGTGGCGAGGGTGGAGCAACTAATGAAAAACTGTTTTTT; CDR3: CASSGEGGATNEKLFF
length: 15; J: TRBJ2-5; D: -; size: -; V: TRBV15; DNA: TGTGCCACCAGCAGAGATTGGGTTAGCTGGGAGACCCAGTACTTC; CDR3: CATSRDWVSWETQYF
length: 10; J: TRBJ2-3; D: -; size: -; V: TRBV20-1; DNA: TGCAGTGCTCCCCAAAATACGCAGTATTTT; CDR3: CSAPQNTQYF
length: 17; J: TRBJ2-7; D: TRBD2; size: -; V: TRBV5-6; DNA: TGTGCCAGCAGCTTGTGGGGGACTAGCGGCTTCTCCTACGAGCAGTACTTC; CDR3: CASSLWGTSGFSYEQYF
length: 19; J: TRBJ2-2; D: -; size: -; V: TRBV5-5; DNA: TGTGCCAGCAGCCCCCCCGGAGGTGCGGTGGGCCTGGGCACCGGGGAGCTGTTTTTT; CDR3: CASSPPGGAVGLGTGELFF
length: 15; J: TRBJ1-1; D: -; size: -; V: TRBV19; DNA: TGTGCCAGTAGTGAGACAGGTCTGGGAACCACTGAAGCTTTCTTT; CDR3: CASSETGLGTTEAFF
length: 15; J: TRBJ2-5; D: -; size: -; V: TRBV2; DNA: TGTGCCAGCAGTGGGACAACGGACCCGACTGGGTCCCAGTACTTC; CDR3: CASSGTTDPTGSQYF
length: 15; J: TRBJ2-7; D: TRBD2; size: -; V: TRBV4-1; DNA: TGCGCCAGCAGCCTCACGACTAGCGGGGTTTACGAGCAGTACTTC; CDR3: CASSLTTSGVYEQYF
length: 15; J: TRBJ2-1; D: -; size: -; V: TRBV29-1; DNA: TGCAGCGTTGGACAGAAATTTCTCTCCTACAATGAGCAGTTCTTC; CDR3: CSVGQKFLSYNEQFF
length: 14; J: TRBJ1-5; D: -; size: once; V: TRBV10-3; DNA: TGTGCCATCAGTGACCTGACAAGCAATCAGCCCCAGCATTTT; CDR3: CAISDLTSNQPQHF
length: 12; J: TRBJ2-2; D: -; size: -; V: TRBV30; DNA: TGTGCCTGGAGTGTGGACCCCGGGGAGCTGTTTTTT; CDR3: CAWSVDPGELFF
length: 15; J: TRBJ2-1; D: TRBD1; size: -; V: TRBV7-9; DNA: TGTGCCAGCAGCTTAGGACAGGGGGAGAACAATGAGCAGTTCTTC; CDR3: CASSLGQGENNEQFF
length: 15; J: TRBJ1-3; D: -; size: -; V: TRBV7-2; DNA: TGTGCCAGCAGCTTAGCCGCGGTACCTGGAAACACCATATATTTT; CDR3: CASSLAAVPGNTIYF
length: 16; J: TRBJ2-5; D: -; size: -; V: TRBV4-1; DNA: TGCGCCAGCAGCCACCCCGTGGAGACAGCACAAGAGACCCAGTACTTC; CDR3: CASSHPVETAQETQYF
length: 11; J: TRBJ1-1; D: TRBD1; size: few; V: TRBV6-5; DNA: TGTGCCAGCAGCCAGACAGGGGAAGCTTTCTTT; CDR3: CASSQTGEAFF
length: 15; J: TRBJ2-5; D: -; size: -; V: TRBV9; DNA: TGTGCCAGCAGCCCCCAGTTTAGGCCCCAAGAGACCCAGTACTTC; CDR3: CASSPQFRPQETQYF
length: 12; J: TRBJ1-2; D: -; size: -; V: TRBV9; DNA: TGTGCCAGCAGCCAGACAGCCTATGGCTACACCTTC; CDR3: CASSQTAYGYTF
length: 16; J: TRBJ2-3; D: TRBD2; size: -; V: TRBV4-1; DNA: TGCGCCAGCAGCCAAACCCAGACTAGCGGAACAGATACGCAGTATTTT; CDR3: CASSQTQTSGTDTQYF
length: 16; J: TRBJ2-2; D: TRBD1; size: once; V: TRBV4-2; DNA: TGTGCCAGCAGCCAATATACAGGGGAAAACACCGGGGAGCTGTTTTTT; CDR3: CASSQYTGENTGELFF
length: 13; J: TRBJ1-1; D: TRBD1; size: few; V: TRBV10-3; DNA: TGTGCCATCAGGAGTGGGACAGGAGACGAAGCTTTCTTT; CDR3: CAIRSGTGDEAFF
length: 16; J: TRBJ1-2; D: TRBD1; size: -; V: TRBV19; DNA: TGTGCCAGTGGTACAGACGACAGGGAAGGTTGGGATGGCTACACCTTC; CDR3: CASGTDDREGWDGYTF
length: 18; J: TRBJ1-1; D: TRBD1; size: -; V: TRBV4-1; DNA: TGCGCCAGCAGCCAACTACCGGGACAGGGATTTGACAACACTGAAGCTTTCTTT; CDR3: CASSQLPGQGFDNTEAFF
length: 12; J: TRBJ2-3; D: -; size: -; V: TRBV25-1; DNA: TGTGCCAGCAGTGAATTCATAGATACGCAGTATTTT; CDR3: CASSEFIDTQYF
length: 15; J: TRBJ1-2; D: TRBD1; size: -; V: TRBV5-1; DNA: TGCGCCAGCAGCTTGGATGGACAGGGGGTATATGGCTACACCTTC; CDR3: CASSLDGQGVYGYTF
length: 15; J: TRBJ2-7; D: -; size: -; V: TRBV14; DNA: TGTGCCAGCAGCAAACAGGGCGGTTTCCTCTACGAGCAGTACTTC; CDR3: CASSKQGGFLYEQYF
length: 16; J: TRBJ1-5; D: -; size: -; V: TRBV19; DNA: TGTGCCAGTAGTACCCGGGGAGGGACGCGCAATCAGCCCCAGCATTTT; CDR3: CASSTRGGTRNQPQHF
length: 13; J: TRBJ2-5; D: -; size: -; V: TRBV19; DNA: TGTGCCAGTAGTTCCAGAGACCAAGAGACCCAGTACTTC; CDR3: CASSSRDQETQYF
length: 13; J: TRBJ1-6; D: TRBD1; size: -; V: TRBV10-3; DNA: TGTGCCATCAGTGCCGGACAGGGTCGGGCCCTCCACTTT; CDR3: CAISAGQGRALHF
length: 19; J: TRBJ2-2; D: TRBD2; size: -; V: TRBV28; DNA: TGTGCCAGCAGTTTAGGTGCTCTCGGCGGGAGGTCGAACACCGGGGAGCTGTTTTTT; CDR3: CASSLGALGGRSNTGELFF